The next 14 T cell receptor beta chains were all read from a single sample in a study of blood T cell repertoires in COVID-19. The table came from immunoSEQ multiplex PCR; TCRdb's copy has only in-frame clones and leaves some out. The table has about 40,000 clones, around three quarters seen once; the top ten hold 30% to 40%. Material for sequencing was peripheral blood. The source is a man older than 75 with active or convalescent COVID-19.

This clone occurred once. The chain has TRBV6-5 and TRBJ2-1; 9 bases line up with TRBD1. The CDR3 spans 13 residues. Per germline, CDR1 MNHEY and CDR2 SVGAGI. With 5 bases clipped from V and 9 bases from J, the junction kept 5 bases outside the gene matches. This CDR3 reads CASSKGTGFEQFF. The CDR3, as DNA: TGTGCCAGCAGTAAGGGGACAGGGTTTGAGCAGTTCTTC.

The genes are TRBV19 and TRBJ2-1; TRBD2 aligns across 10 bases. CDR1 is LNHDA and CDR2 is SQIVND in the germline V gene (reference sequence). This CDR3 has 17 amino acids. Unmatched junction bases numbered 7, after V lost 2 bases and J lost 3 bases. The CDR3: CASSIYRASGGYNEQFF. For the CDR3, the DNA is TGTGCCAGTAGTATATACCGGGCTAGCGGGGGCTACAATGAGCAGTTCTTC.

This sequence joins TRBV27 and TRBJ1-1, with TRBD1 identical over 7 bases. Germline V gives CDR1 MNHEY, CDR2 SMNVEV (reference sequence). Trimming cost V 6 bases and J 2 bases; bases outside gene matches: 6. The CDR3 runs to 14 residues. The DNA of the CDR3 is TGTGCCAGCAGGGACACAGGGGCAAACACTGAAGCTTTCTTT. It encodes CASRDTGANTEAFF.

The chain joins TRBV7-2 to TRBJ2-2; 16 nucleotides agree with TRBD2. V lost 4 bases to trimming and J lost 8 bases; unmatched junction nucleotides: 1. Germline-derived CDR1 and CDR2 are SGHTA and FQGNSA. CDR3 length: 15 amino acids. This chain's CDR3 is CASSSGLAGGGELFF. The CDR3 nucleotides are TGTGCCAGCAGCTCGGGACTAGCGGGAGGGGGGGAGCTGTTTTTT.

This clone was seen more than once but under ten times. The V call is TRBV25-1, the J call TRBJ2-7; tentative D call: TRBD2 (7 bases). The CDR3 runs to 13 residues. Germline CDR1 MGHDK, CDR2 SYGVNS. Trimming took 9 bases from V and 3 from J, leaving 15 bases between them. CDR3 loop: CASVAGAYYEQYF. The CDR3 nucleotides are TGTGCCAGTGTGGCGGGGGCCTACTACGAGCAGTACTTC.

The chain employs TRBV10-3 and TRBJ2-7; D unresolved. Germline CDR1 reads ENHRY; CDR2 reads SYGVKD. V lost 2 bases and J 1 base, leaving 3 bases between the germline ends. The CDR3 loop spans 12 amino acids. CDR3 in amino acids: CAISEPSYEQYF. As DNA, the CDR3 is TGTGCCATCAGTGAGCCGTCCTACGAGCAGTACTTC.

The V gene is TRBV6-5, the J gene TRBJ1-5; 7 positions agree with TRBD1. Germline V lookup: CDR1 MNHEY, CDR2 SVGAGI. V lost 6 bases to trimming and J lost 4 bases; unmatched junction nucleotides: 9. CDR3 length: 15 residues. The CDR3 DNA sequence: TGTGCCAGCAGCCCCGACAGGGTCGGAAATCAGCCCCAGCATTTT. This translates into CASSPDRVGNQPQHF.

The V and J genes are TRBV28 and TRBJ2-1; 7 bases map to TRBD1. The CDR3 has 15 amino acids. The ends lost 5 bases at V and 2 bases at J; junction bases unmatched: 6. Germline lookup yields CDR1 MDHEN and CDR2 SYDVKM. CDR3 amino acids: CASSPGTAAYNEQFF. In DNA, the CDR3 is TGTGCCAGCAGTCCCGGGACAGCGGCCTACAATGAGCAGTTCTTC.

The CDR3 nucleotides are TGTGCCAGCAGCTTAGACAGGGGGGCTGGAAACACCATATATTTT. This sequence encodes CASSLDRGAGNTIYF. The chain carries TRBV7-2 and TRBJ1-3; TRBD1 matches 8 bases. Germline lookup yields CDR1 SGHTA and CDR2 FQGNSA. The CDR3 covers 15 residues. V lost 1 base, J lost 2 bases, and 1 base stayed unmatched.

V gene TRBV7-3 combines with J gene TRBJ2-6; D is undetermined. The V gene's germline CDR1 is SGHTA and CDR2 FQGTGA. The CDR3 sequence is 14 residues long. Trimming left V 5 bases short and J 1 base short, with 6 bases between. The CDR3 reads CASSPQSGANVLTF. The DNA of the CDR3 is TGTGCCAGCAGCCCACAGTCTGGGGCCAACGTCCTGACTTTC. The whole variable domain, remainder taken from reference TRBV7-3 and TRBJ2-6, is GAGVSQTPSNKVTEKGKYVELRCDPISGHTALYWYRQSLGQGPEFLIYFQGTGAADDSGLPNDRFFAVRPEGSVSTLKIQRTERGDSAVYLCASSPQSGANVLTFGAGSRLTVL.

The chain has TRBV6-8 and TRBJ2-5, with 9 bases fitting TRBD2. The CDR3 covers 17 residues. The V gene's germline CDR1 is MNHGY and CDR2 SAAAGT. J lost 2 bases, V lost 7 bases, and 14 bases had no gene match. The CDR3 reads CASNTHRGTSPQETQYF. The CDR3 DNA is TGTGCCAGCAATACCCACCGCGGGACTAGCCCTCAAGAGACCCAGTACTTC.

This chain connects TRBV10-3 to TRBJ1-5; D not resolved. Trimming took off 0 bases at V and 0 bases at J, with 12 bases between the two ends. Germline V CDR1 and CDR2: ENHRY, SYGVKD. The CDR3 has 17 residues. This CDR3 is CAISESGGLGSNQPQHF. The DNA for the CDR3 is TGTGCCATCAGTGAGTCAGGAGGGCTTGGTAGCAATCAGCCCCAGCATTTT.

The rearrangement joins TRBV6-5 to TRBJ1-2; no reliable D call. CDR3 length: 14 amino acids. The V and J ends lost 6 bases and 2 bases respectively, with 13 bases between them. Germline V gene data show CDR1 as MNHEY and CDR2 as SVGAGI. The CDR3: CASREGVGNYGYTF. In DNA, the CDR3 is TGTGCCAGCAGAGAGGGCGTCGGGAACTATGGCTACACCTTC.

The gene calls are TRBV27 and TRBJ1-1, with 11 bases that match TRBD1. The germline V gene encodes CDR1 MNHEY and CDR2 SMNVEV (reference sequence). This CDR3 comprises 13 residues. Trimming removed 6 bases from V and 8 bases from J; junction bases left unmatched: 5. As DNA, the CDR3 is TGTGCCAGCAGCCGGGACAGGGGGGCCGAAGCTTTCTTT. This sequence encodes CASSRDRGAEAFF.